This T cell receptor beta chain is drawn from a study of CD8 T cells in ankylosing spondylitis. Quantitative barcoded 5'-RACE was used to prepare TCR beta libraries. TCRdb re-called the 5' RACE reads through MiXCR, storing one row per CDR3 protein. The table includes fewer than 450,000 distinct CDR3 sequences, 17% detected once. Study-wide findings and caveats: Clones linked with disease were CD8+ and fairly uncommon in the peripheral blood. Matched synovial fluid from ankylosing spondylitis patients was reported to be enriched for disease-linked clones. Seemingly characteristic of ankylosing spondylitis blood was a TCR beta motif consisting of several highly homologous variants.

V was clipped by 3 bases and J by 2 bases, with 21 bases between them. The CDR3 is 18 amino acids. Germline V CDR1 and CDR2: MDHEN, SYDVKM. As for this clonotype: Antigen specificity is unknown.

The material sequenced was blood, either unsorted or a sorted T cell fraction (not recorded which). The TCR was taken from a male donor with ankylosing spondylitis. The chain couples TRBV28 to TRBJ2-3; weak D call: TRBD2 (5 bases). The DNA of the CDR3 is TGTGCCAGCAGTTTCCTACTGACAATCGAGGGTTCCACAGATACGCAGTATTTT. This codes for CASSFLLTIEGSTDTQYF. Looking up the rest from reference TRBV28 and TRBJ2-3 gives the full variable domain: DVKVTQSSRYLVKRTGEKVFLECVQDMDHENMFWYRQDPGLGLRLIYFSYDVKMKEKGDIPEGYSVSREKKERFSLILESASTNQTSMYLCASSFLLTIEGSTDTQYFGPGTRLTVL.